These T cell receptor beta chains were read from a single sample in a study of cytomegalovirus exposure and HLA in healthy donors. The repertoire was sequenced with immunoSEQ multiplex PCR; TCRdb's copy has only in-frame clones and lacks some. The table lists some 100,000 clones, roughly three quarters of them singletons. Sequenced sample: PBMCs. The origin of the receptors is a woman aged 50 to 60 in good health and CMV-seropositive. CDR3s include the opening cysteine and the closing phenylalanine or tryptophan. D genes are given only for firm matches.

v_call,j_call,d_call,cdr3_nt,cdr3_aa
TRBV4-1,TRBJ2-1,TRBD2,TGCGCCAGCAGCCAAGTTGAGCGGGGGGGGTATGAGCAGTTCTTC,CASSQVERGGYEQFF
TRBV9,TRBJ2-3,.,TGTGCCAGCAGCTTGGGGACTTCAGATACGCAGTATTTT,CASSLGTSDTQYF
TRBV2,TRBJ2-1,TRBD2,TGTGCCAGCGGACTAGCGGCGACCTACAATGAGCAGTTCTTC,CASGLAATYNEQFF
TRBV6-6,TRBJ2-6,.,TGTGCCAGCAGTTACGGAGGTTATGGGGCCAACGTCCTGACTTTC,CASSYGGYGANVLTF
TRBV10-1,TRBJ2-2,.,TGCGCCACCTCACTAGGGCCGTCCGGGGAGCTGTTTTTT,CATSLGPSGELFF
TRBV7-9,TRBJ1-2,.,TGTGCCAGCAGCGGAGGGGTAGGGATAAGTATTAACTATGGCTACACCTTC,CASSGGVGISINYGYTF
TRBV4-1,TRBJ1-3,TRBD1,TGCGCCAGCAGCCCCGGGACAGGGGCTGGAAACACCATATATTTT,CASSPGTGAGNTIYF
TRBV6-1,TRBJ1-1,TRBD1,TGTGCCAGCAGTGAATGGCAGGGGGGAAAGTACTTCTTT,CASSEWQGGKYFF
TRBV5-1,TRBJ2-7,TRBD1,TGCGCCAGCAGCTCCCGACCCCCGGGACAGGGGGTCTACGAGCAGTACTTC,CASSSRPPGQGVYEQYF
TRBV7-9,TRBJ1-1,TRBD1,TGTGCCAGCATCCTGCCGGGGACAGGCCGGAACACTGAAGCTTTCTTT,CASILPGTGRNTEAFF
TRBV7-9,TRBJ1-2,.,TGTGCCAGCAGCTCGCCGACAGGTTCTAACTATGGCTACACCTTC,CASSSPTGSNYGYTF
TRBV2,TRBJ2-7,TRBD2,TGTGCCAGCAGTGAAGCGACTAGCGGGAGCTACGAGCAGTACTTC,CASSEATSGSYEQYF